This TCR beta chain emerged from a study of blood T cell repertoires in COVID-19. About the study: The analysed material was cDNA or gDNA that came from T cells, B-cell-depleted T cells, or PBMCs.

Authors' methods: Counts of nucleated cells, estimated from reference gene primer amplification, were obtained. Some clones are missing from TCRdb's copy, which holds only in-frame ones; the method was immunoSEQ multiplex PCR. D and trimming come from the DNA, and the V and J calls and clone size come from that table. The sample contains approximately 230,000 clones, 80% to 90% of which appear only once. This CDR3 is 12 amino acids long. Germline values: CDR1 ENHRY, CDR2 SYGVKD. The germline V and J ends were trimmed by 8 bases and 6 bases, with 10 bases remaining between them. Sequenced sample: PBMCs or T cells enriched from blood (not recorded which). This TCR was sampled from a man aged 40-50 years who had recovered from COVID-19. The chain joins TRBV10-3 to TRBJ2-2; D might be TRBD2 (7 bases). The chain's CDR3 is CAIGGASGELFF. CDR3 in DNA: TGTGCCATCGGGGGGGCCTCCGGGGAGCTGTTTTTT.